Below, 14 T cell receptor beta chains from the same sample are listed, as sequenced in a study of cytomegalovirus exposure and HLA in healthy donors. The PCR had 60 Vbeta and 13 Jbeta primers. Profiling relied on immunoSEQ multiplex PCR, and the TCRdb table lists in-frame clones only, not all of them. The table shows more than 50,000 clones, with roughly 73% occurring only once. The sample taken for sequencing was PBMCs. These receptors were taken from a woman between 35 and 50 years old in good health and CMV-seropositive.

The chain's CDR3 is CASSLGQGAPYGYTF. In DNA, the CDR3 is TGTGCCAGCAGCTTAGGACAGGGGGCCCCATATGGCTACACCTTC. The chain has TRBV7-8 and TRBJ1-2; 10 bases fit TRBD1. The CDR3 consists of 15 residues. From germline, CDR1 is SGHVS and CDR2 FQNEAQ. The J segment lost 5 bases and the V segment lost 1 base, leaving 4 bases of the junction unmatched.

CDR3 protein: CASGTGYGYTF. The CDR3 DNA reads TGTGCTAGCGGGACTGGGTATGGCTACACCTTC. V usage is TRBV7-8 and J usage is TRBJ1-2; a possible D gene is TRBD1 (5 bases). Germline-derived CDR1 and CDR2 are SGHVS and FQNEAQ. This CDR3 region has 11 residues.

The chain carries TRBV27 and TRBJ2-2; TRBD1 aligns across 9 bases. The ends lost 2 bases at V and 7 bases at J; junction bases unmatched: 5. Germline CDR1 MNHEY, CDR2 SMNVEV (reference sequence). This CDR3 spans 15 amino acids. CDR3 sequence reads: CASSLRTGEGGELFF. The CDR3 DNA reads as TGTGCCAGCAGTTTAAGGACAGGGGAGGGCGGGGAGCTGTTTTTT.

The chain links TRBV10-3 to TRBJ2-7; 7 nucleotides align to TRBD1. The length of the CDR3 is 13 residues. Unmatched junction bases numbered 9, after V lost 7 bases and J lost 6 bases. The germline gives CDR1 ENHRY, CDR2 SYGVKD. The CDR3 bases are TGTGCCATCAAAGCGGACAGGAGTCTCGAGCAGTACTTC. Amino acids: CAIKADRSLEQYF.

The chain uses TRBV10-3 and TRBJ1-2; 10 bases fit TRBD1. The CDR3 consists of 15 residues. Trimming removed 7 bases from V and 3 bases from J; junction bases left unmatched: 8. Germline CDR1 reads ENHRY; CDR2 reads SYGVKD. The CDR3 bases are TGTGCCATCAAACCGGGACAGGGGTTGGACTATGGCTACACCTTC. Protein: CAIKPGQGLDYGYTF.

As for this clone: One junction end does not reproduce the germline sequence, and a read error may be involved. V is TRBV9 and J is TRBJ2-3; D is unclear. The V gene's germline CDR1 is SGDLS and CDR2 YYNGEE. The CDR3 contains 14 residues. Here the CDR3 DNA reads TGTGCCAGCAGCGTCAGTCCCGGTACAGATACGCGGTATTTT. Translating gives CASSVSPGTDTRYF.

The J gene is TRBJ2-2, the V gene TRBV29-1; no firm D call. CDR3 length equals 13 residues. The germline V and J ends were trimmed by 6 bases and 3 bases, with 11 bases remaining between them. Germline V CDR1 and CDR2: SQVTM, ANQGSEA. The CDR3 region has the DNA TGCAGCGTGAGACAAGTGGACACCGGGGAGCTGTTTTTT. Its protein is CSVRQVDTGELFF.

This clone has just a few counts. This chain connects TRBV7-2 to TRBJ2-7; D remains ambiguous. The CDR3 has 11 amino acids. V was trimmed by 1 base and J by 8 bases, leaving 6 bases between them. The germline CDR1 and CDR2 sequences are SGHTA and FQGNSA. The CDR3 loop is CASSLDRKQYF. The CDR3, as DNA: TGTGCCAGCAGCTTAGACAGAAAGCAGTACTTC.

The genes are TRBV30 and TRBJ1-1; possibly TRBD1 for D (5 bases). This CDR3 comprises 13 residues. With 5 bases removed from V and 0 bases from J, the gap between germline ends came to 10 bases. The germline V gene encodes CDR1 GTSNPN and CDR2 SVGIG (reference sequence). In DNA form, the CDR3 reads TGTGCCTGGCACAGGTTCTTGAACACTGAAGCTTTCTTT. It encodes CAWHRFLNTEAFF.

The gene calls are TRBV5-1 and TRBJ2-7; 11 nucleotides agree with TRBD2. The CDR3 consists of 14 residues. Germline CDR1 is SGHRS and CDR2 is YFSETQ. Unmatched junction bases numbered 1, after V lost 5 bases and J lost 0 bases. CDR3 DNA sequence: TGCGCCAGCAGGACTAGCGGGGACTCCTACGAGCAGTACTTC. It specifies CASRTSGDSYEQYF. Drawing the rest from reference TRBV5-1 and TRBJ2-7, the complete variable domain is KAGVTQTPRYLIKTRGQQVTLSCSPISGHRSVSWYQQTPGQGLQFLFEYFSETQRNKGNFPGRFSGRQFSNSRSEMNVSTLELGDSALYLCASRTSGDSYEQYFGPGTRLTVT.

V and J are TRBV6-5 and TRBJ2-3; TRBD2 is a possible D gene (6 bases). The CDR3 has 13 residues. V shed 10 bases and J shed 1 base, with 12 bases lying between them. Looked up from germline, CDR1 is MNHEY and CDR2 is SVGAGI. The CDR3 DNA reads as TGTGCCACTGTAGCGGAAGGCACAGATACGCAGTATTTT. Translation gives CATVAEGTDTQYF.

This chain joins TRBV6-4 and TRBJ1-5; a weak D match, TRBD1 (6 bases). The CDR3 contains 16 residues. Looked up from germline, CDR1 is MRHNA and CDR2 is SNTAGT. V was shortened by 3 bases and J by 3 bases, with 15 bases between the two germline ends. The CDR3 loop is CASSEFDRPYNQPQHF. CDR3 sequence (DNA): TGTGCCAGCAGTGAATTTGACAGGCCCTACAATCAGCCCCAGCATTTT.

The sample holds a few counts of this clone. The CDR3 reads CASSSTGVNTEAFF. The CDR3 coding sequence is TGTGCCAGTAGTTCAACAGGGGTGAACACTGAAGCTTTCTTT. The rearrangement uses TRBV19 and TRBJ1-1, with TRBD1 matching over 7 bases. J lost 0 bases, V lost 5 bases, and 3 bases had no gene match. Per the germline V gene, CDR1 is LNHDA and CDR2 is SQIVND (reference sequence). The CDR3 covers 14 residues.

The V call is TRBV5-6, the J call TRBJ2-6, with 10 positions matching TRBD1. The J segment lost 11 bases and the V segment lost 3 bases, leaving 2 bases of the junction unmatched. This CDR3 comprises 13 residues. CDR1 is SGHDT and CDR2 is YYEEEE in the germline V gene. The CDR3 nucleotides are TGTGCCAGCAGCTCCGGGACAGGGGACGTCCTGACTTTC. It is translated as CASSSGTGDVLTF. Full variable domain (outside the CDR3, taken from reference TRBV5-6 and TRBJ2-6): DAGVTQSPTHLIKTRGQQVTLRCSPKSGHDTVSWYQQALGQGPQFIFQYYEEEERQRGNFPDRFSGHQFPNYSSELNVNALLLGDSALYLCASSSGTGDVLTFGAGSRLTVL.